This T cell receptor beta chain stems from a study of blood T cell repertoires in COVID-19. Study details: COVID-19 samples from acute and convalescent phases originated in the United States, Italy and Spain. Sources were T cells, B-cell-depleted T cells, or PBMCs; the material itself was cDNA or gDNA.

Methods used by the authors: Amplification from reference gene primers served as the basis for estimated nucleated cell counts. The method was immunoSEQ multiplex PCR; TCRdb's version includes in-frame clones alone and lacks a portion of them. Clone size and V and J calls were adopted from that table, with D and trimming inferred from the DNA. This table holds just under 70,000 clones, roughly 90% found once. Germline lookup yields CDR1 MGHRA and CDR2 YSYEKL. The V segment lost 3 bases and the J segment 0 bases; nucleotides outside the gene matches: 6. CDR3 size: 17 residues. The receptor was derived from a young man with acute or convalescent COVID-19. The sample was peripheral blood. The rearrangement joins TRBV4-1 to TRBJ2-4; 9 bases fit TRBD1. CDR3: CASSHPGTGLAKNIQYF. CDR3 bases: TGCGCCAGCAGCCATCCCGGGACAGGGTTAGCCAAAAACATTCAGTACTTC.